The present T cell receptor (beta chain) was sequenced within a study of blood T cell repertoires in COVID-19. Study background: COVID-19 samples, acute and convalescent, were from the United States, Italy and Spain.

Sequencing was performed with immunoSEQ multiplex PCR; in TCRdb, only in-frame clones are kept and a portion is missing. The table shows about 300,000 clones, with roughly 90% occurring only once. V was pared by 5 bases and J by 8 bases, with 11 bases of the junction left unmatched. The germline CDR1 and CDR2 sequences are SNHLY and FYNNEI. There are 14 residues in the CDR3. This receptor was identified in a man younger than 30 who had recovered from COVID-19. The chain employs TRBV2 and TRBJ1-2; TRBD1 matches at 7 bases. Sequences were obtained from peripheral blood. The CDR3 sequence: CASSSDRAVRGYTF. The CDR3, as DNA: TGTGCCAGCAGTTCCGACAGGGCGGTTCGGGGCTACACCTTC.